This record covers a single T cell receptor (beta chain). No antigen is known for it. This record comes from a study of shared clonotypes between healthy human individuals. About the research overall: The plates for each donor numbered three CD4 naive, three CD4 memory, two CD8 naive and one CD8 memory.

TCRdb's copy holds only in-frame clones and misses some; the assay was immunoSEQ multiplex PCR. This table holds 1,100,000 or so clones, 78% found once. V was clipped by 10 bases and J by 2 bases; unmatched bases: 5. The CDR3 is made up of 13 amino acids. Germline assignment: CDR1 LNHDA and CDR2 SQIVND (reference sequence). Study-wide findings and caveats: Sampling used blood alone; tissue repertoires probably differ. In contrast to clonotypes shared by all four donors, non-shared clonotypes had lower generation probabilities.

Both subsets, CD45RA+ naive and CD45RA-negative memory, were split from the CD4+ cells. This TCR derives from a man aged 18-30 years in good health. Some clones in this sample may be carry-over from other donors' samples. The specimen sequenced was memory CD4+ T cells from PBMCs. Subset denoted: CD45RA-negative fraction. The chain carries TRBV19 and TRBJ1-5; 7 bases map to TRBD1. The CDR3 DNA reads as TGTGCCACCTCCGGGACAGGCAATCAGCCCCAGCATTTT. It translates to CATSGTGNQPQHF.